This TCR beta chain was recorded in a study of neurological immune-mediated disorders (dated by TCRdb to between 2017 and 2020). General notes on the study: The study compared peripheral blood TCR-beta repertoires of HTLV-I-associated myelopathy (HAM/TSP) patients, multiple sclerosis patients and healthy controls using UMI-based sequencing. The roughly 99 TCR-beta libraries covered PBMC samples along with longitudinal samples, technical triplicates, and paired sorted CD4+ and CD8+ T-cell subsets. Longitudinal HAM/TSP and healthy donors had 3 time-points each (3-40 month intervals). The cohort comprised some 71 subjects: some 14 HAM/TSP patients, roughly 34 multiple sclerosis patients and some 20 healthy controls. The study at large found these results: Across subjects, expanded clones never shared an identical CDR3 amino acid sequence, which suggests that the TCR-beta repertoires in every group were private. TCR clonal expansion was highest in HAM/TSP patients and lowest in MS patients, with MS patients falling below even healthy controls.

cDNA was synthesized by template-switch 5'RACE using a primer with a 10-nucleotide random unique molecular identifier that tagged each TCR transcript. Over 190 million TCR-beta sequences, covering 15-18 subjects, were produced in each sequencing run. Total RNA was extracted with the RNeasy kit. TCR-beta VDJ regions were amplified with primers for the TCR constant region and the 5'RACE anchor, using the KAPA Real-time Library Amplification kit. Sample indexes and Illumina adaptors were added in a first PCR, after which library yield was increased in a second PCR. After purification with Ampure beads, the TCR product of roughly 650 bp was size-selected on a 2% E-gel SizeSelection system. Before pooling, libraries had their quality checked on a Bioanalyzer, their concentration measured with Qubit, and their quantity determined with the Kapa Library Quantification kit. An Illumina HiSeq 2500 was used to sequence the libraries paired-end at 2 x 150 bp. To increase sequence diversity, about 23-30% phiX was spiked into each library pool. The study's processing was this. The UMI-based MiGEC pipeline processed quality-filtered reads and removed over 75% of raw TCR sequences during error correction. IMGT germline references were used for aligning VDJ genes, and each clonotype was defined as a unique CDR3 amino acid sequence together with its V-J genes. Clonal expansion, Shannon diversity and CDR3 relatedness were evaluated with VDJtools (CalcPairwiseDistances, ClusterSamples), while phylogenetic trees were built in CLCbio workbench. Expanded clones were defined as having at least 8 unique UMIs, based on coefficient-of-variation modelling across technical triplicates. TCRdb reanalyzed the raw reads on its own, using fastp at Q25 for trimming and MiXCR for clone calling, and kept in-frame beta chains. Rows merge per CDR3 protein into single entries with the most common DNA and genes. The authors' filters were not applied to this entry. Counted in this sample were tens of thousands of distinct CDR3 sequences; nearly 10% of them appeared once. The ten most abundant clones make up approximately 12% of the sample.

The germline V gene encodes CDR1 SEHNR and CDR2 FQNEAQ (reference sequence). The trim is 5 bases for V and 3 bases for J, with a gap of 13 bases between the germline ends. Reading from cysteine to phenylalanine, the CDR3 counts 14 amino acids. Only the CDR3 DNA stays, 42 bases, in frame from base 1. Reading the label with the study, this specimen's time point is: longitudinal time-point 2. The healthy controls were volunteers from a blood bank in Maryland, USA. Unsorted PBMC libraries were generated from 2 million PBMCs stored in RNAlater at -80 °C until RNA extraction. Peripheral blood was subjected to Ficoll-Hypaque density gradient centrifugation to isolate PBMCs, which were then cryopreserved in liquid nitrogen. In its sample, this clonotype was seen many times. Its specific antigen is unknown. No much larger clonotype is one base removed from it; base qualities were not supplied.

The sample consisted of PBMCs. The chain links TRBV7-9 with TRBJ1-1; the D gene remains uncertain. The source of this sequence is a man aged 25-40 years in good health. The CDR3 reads CASSAEVWDTEAFF. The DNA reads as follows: TGTGCCAGCAGCGCAGAAGTCTGGGACACTGAAGCTTTCTTT.